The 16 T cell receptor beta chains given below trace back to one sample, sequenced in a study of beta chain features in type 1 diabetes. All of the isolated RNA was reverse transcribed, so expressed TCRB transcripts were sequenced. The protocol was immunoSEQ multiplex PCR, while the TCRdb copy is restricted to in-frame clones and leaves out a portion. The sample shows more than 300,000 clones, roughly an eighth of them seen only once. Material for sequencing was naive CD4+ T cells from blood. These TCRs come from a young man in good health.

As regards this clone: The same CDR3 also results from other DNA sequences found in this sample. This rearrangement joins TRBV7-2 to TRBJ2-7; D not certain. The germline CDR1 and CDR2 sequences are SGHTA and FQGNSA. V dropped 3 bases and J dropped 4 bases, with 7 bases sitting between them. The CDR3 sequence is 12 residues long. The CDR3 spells CASSFSSYEQYF. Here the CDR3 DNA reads TGTGCCAGCAGCTTCTCGAGTTACGAGCAGTACTTC.

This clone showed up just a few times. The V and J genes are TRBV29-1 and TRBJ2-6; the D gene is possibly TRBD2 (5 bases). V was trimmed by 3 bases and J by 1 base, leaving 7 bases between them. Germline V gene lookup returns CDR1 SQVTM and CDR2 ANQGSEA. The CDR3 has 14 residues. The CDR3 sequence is CSVDEGSGANVLTF. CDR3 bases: TGCAGCGTTGATGAGGGTTCTGGGGCCAACGTCCTGACTTTC.

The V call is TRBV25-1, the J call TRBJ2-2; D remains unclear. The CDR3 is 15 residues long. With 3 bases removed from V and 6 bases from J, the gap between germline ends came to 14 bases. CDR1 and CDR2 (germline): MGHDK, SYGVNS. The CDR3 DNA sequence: TGTGCCAGCAGTGATGGTCGGCTAGGTCCCGGGGAGCTGTTTTTT. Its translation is CASSDGRLGPGELFF. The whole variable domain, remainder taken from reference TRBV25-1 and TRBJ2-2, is EADIYQTPRYLVIGTGKKITLECSQTMGHDKMYWYQQDPGMELHLIHYSYGVNSTEKGDLSSESTVSRIRTEHFPLTLESARPSHTSQYLCASSDGRLGPGELFFGEGSRLTVL.

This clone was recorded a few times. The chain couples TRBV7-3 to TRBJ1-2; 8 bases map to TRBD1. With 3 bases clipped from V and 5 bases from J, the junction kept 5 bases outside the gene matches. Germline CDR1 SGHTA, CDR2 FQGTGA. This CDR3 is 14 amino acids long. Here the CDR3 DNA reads TGTGCCAGCAGCTTGAATCAGGGGGCATATGGCTACACCTTC. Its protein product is CASSLNQGAYGYTF.

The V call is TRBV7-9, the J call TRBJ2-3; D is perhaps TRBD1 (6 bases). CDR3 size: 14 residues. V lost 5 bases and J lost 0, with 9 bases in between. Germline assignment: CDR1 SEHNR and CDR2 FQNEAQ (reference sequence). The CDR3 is CASSRDISTDTQYF. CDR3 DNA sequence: TGTGCCAGCAGCCGGGACATTAGCACAGATACGCAGTATTTT.

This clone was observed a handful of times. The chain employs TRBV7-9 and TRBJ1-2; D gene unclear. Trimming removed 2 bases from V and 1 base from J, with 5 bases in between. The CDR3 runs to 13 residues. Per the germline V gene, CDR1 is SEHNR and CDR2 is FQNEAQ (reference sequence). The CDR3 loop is CASSLRDNYGYTF. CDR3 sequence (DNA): TGTGCCAGCAGCTTAAGAGATAACTATGGCTACACCTTC. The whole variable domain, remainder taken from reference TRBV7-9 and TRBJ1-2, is DTGVSQNPRHKITKRGQNVTFRCDPISEHNRLYWYRQTLGQGPEFLTYFQNEAQLEKSRLLSDRFSAERPKGSFSTLEIQRTEQGDSAMYLCASSLRDNYGYTFGSGTRLTVV.

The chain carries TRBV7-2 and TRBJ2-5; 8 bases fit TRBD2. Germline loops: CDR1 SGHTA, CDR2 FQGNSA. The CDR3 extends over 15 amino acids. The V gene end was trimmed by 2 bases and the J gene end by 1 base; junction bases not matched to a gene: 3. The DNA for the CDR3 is TGTGCCAGCAGCTTAAGGCTAGCGGGCCAAGAGACCCAGTACTTC. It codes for CASSLRLAGQETQYF. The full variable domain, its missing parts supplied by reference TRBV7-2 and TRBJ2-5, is GAGVSQSPSNKVTEKGKDVELRCDPISGHTALYWYRQSLGQGLEFLIYFQGNSAPDKSGLPSDRFSAERTGGSVSTLTIQRTQQEDSAVYLCASSLRLAGQETQYFGPGTRLLVL.

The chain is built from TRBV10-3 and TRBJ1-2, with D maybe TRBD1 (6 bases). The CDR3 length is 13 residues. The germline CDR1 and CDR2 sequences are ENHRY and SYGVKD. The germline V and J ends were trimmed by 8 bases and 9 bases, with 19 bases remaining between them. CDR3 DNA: TGTGCCATCCGGACAGCCGCCGGGGATCGCTACACCTTC. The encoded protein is CAIRTAAGDRYTF.

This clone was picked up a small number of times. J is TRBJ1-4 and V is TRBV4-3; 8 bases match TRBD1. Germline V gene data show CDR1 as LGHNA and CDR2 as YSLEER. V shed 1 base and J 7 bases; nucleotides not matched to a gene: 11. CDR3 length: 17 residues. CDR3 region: CASSQGQGFGFGEKLFF. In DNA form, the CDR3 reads TGCGCCAGCAGCCAAGGACAGGGGTTCGGCTTCGGTGAAAAACTGTTTTTT.

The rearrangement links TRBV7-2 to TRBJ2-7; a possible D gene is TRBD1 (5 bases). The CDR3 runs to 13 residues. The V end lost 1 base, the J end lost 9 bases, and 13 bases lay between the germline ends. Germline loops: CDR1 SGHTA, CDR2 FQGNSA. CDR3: CASSLGSQGTQYF. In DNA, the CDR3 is TGTGCCAGCAGCTTAGGGTCCCAGGGCACGCAGTACTTC.

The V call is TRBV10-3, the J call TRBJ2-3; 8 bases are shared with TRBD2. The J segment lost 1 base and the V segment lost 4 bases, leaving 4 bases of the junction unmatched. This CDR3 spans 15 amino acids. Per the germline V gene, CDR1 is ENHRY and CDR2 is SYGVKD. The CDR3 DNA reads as TGTGCCATCAGTGTGAGAGCGGGGGGCACAGATACGCAGTATTTT. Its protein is CAISVRAGGTDTQYF.

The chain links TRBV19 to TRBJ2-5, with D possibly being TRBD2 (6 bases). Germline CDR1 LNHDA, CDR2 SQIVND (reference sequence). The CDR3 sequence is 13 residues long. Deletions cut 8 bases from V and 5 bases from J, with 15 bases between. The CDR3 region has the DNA TGTGCCAGTCACGGTAGCGGTTGGGAGACCCAGTACTTC. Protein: CASHGSGWETQYF.

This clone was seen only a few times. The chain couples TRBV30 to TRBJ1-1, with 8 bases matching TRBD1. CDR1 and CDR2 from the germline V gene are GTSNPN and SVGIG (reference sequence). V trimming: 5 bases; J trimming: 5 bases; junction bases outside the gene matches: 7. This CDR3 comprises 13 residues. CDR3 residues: CAWHQGAWTEAFF. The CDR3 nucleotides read TGTGCCTGGCACCAGGGGGCTTGGACTGAAGCTTTCTTT.

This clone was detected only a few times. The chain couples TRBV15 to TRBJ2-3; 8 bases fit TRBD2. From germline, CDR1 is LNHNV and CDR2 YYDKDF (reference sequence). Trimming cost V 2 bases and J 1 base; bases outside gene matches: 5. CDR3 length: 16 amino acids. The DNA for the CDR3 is TGTGCCACCAGCAGACAACTAGCGGTTGGCACAGATACGCAGTATTTT. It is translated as CATSRQLAVGTDTQYF.

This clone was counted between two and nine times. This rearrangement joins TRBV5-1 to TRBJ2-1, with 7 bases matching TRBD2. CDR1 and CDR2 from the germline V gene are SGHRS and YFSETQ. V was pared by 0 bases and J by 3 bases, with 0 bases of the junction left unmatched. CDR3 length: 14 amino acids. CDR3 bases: TGCGCCAGCAGCTTGGGCGGGGGCTACAATGAGCAGTTCTTC. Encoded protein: CASSLGGGYNEQFF.

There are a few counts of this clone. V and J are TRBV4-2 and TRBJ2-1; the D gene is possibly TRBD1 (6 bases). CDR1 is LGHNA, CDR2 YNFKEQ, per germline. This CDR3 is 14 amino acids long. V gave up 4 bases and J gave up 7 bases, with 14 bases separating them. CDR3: CASSPGVEPNEQFF. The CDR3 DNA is TGTGCCAGCAGCCCAGGGGTTGAACCTAATGAGCAGTTCTTC.